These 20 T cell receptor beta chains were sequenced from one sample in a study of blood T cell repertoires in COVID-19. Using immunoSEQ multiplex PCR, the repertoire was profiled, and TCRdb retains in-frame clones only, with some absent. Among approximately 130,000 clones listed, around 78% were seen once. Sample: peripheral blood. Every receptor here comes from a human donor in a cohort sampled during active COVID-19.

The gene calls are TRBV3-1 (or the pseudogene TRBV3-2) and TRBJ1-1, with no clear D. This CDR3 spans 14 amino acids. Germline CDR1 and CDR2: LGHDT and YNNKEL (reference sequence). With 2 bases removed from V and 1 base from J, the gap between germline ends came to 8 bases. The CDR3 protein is CASSQLAENTEAFF. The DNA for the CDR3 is TGTGCCAGCAGCCAATTAGCAGAGAACACTGAAGCTTTCTTT.

CDR3 sequence (DNA): TGTGCCAGCAGCATCGACAGGGGAGGGGAGCAGTACTTC. It translates to CASSIDRGGEQYF. This rearrangement joins TRBV7-2 to TRBJ2-7; the D gene is possibly TRBD1 (8 bases). CDR1 and CDR2 (germline): SGHTA, FQGNSA. The ends were cut back, 5 bases at V and 7 bases at J, with 15 bases in the middle. The CDR3 totals 13 residues. Full variable domain (missing parts from reference TRBV7-2 and TRBJ2-7): GAGVSQSPSNKVTEKGKDVELRCDPISGHTALYWYRQSLGQGLEFLIYFQGNSAPDKSGLPSDRFSAERTGGSVSTLTIQRTQQEDSAVYLCASSIDRGGEQYFGPGTRLTVT.

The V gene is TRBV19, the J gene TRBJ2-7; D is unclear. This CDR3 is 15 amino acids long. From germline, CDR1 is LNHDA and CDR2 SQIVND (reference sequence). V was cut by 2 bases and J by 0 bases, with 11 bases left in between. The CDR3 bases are TGTGCCAGTAGTATACGGCAGGAAAGCTCCTACGAGCAGTACTTC. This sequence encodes CASSIRQESSYEQYF.

The CDR3 nucleotides read TGTGCCAGCCTGGACAGGGATACTGAAGCTTTCTTT. Its translation: CASLDRDTEAFF. The chain uses TRBV7-9 and TRBJ1-1, with TRBD1 identical over 8 bases. V dropped 8 bases and J dropped 5; count of bases not matched to a gene: 4. This CDR3 has 12 residues. CDR1 is SEHNR and CDR2 is FQNEAQ in the germline V gene (reference sequence). Full variable domain (outside the CDR3, taken from reference TRBV7-9 and TRBJ1-1): DTGVSQNPRHKITKRGQNVTFRCDPISEHNRLYWYRQTLGQGPEFLTYFQNEAQLEKSRLLSDRFSAERPKGSFSTLEIQRTEQGDSAMYLCASLDRDTEAFFGQGTRLTVV.

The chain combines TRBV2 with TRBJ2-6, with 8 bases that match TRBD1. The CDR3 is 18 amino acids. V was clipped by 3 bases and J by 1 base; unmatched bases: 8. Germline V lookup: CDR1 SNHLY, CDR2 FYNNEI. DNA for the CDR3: TGTGCCAGCAGTGACGGACAGGGAAGAGCTTCTGGGGCCAACGTCCTGACTTTC. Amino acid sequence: CASSDGQGRASGANVLTF.

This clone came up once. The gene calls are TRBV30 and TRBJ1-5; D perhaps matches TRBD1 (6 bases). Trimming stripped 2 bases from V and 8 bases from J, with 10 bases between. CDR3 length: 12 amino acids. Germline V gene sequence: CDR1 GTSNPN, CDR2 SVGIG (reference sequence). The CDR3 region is CAWSQGWEPQHF. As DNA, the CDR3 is TGTGCCTGGAGTCAGGGGTGGGAGCCCCAGCATTTT. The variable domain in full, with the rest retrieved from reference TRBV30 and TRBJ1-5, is SQTIHQWPATLVQPVGSPLSLECTVEGTSNPNLYWYRQAAGRGLQLLFYSVGIGQISSEVPQNLSASRPQDRQFILSSKKLLLSDSGFYLCAWSQGWEPQHFGDGTRLSIL.

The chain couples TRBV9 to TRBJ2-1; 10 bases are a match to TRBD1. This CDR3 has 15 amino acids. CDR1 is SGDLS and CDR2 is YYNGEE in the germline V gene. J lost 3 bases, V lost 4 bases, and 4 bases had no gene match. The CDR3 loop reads CASSPRTGGYNEQFF. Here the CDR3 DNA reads TGTGCCAGCAGCCCACGGACAGGGGGCTACAATGAGCAGTTCTTC.

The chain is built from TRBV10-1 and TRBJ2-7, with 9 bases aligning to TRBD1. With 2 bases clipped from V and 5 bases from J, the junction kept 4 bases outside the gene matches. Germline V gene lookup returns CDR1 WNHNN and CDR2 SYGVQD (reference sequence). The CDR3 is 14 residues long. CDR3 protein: CASSERDRVNEQYF. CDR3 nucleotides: TGCGCCAGCAGTGAGCGGGACAGGGTAAACGAGCAGTACTTC.

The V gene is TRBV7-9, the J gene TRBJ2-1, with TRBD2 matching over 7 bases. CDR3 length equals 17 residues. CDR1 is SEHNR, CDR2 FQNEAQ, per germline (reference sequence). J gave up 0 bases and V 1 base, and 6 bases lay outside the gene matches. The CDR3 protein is CASSLVGDYTSYNEQFF. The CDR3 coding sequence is TGTGCCAGCAGCTTAGTCGGGGACTACACCTCCTACAATGAGCAGTTCTTC.

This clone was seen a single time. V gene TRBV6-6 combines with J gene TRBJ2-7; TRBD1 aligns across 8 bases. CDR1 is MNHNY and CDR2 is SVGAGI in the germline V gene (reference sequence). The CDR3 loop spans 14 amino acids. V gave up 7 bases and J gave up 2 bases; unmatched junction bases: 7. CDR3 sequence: CASTPGGSPYEQYF. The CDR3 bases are TGTGCCAGCACCCCAGGGGGCTCCCCCTACGAGCAGTACTTC.

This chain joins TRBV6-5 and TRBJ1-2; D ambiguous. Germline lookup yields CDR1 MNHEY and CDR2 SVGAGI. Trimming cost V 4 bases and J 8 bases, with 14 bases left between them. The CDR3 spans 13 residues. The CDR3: CASSSSDFRGYTF. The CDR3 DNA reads TGTGCCAGCAGTTCCTCGGATTTCAGGGGCTACACCTTC.

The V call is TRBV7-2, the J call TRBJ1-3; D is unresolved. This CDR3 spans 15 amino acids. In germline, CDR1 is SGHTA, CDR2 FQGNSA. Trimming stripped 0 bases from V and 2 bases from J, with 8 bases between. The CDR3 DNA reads TGTGCCAGCAGCTTAGCCCACAGTGCTGGAAACACCATATATTTT. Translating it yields CASSLAHSAGNTIYF.

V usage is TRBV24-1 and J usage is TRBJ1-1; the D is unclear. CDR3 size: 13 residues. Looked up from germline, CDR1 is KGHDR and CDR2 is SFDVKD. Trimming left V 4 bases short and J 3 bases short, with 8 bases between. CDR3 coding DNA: TGTGCCACCAGTGACCACACAGACACTGAAGCTTTCTTT. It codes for CATSDHTDTEAFF.

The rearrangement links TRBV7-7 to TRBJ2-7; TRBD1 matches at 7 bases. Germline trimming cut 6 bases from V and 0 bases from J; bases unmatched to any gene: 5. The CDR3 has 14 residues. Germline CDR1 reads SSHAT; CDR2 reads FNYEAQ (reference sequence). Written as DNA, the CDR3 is TGTGCCAGCAGTCCACAGGGGTCCTCCTACGAGCAGTACTTC. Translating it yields CASSPQGSSYEQYF.

CDR3 sequence (DNA): TGTGCCAGCAGCGAGAGGAACACCGGGGAGCTGTTTTTT. Its protein is CASSERNTGELFF. The genes are TRBV9 and TRBJ2-2; no clear D. Trimming removed 3 bases at V and 1 base at J, with 4 bases between. This CDR3 is built from 13 residues. Germline CDR1 SGDLS, CDR2 YYNGEE.

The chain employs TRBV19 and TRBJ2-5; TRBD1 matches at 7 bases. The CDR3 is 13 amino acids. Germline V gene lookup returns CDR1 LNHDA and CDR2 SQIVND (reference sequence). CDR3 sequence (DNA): TGTGCTGCCTCGGGGACAGCCCAAGAGACCCAGTACTTC. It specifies CAASGTAQETQYF.

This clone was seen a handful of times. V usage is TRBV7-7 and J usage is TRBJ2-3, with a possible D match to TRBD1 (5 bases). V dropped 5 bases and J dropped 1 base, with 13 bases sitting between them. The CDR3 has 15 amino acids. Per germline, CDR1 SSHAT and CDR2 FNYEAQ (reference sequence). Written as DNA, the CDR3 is TGTGCCAGCAGCCCCGCAGGGCCCGGCACAGATACGCAGTATTTT. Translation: CASSPAGPGTDTQYF.

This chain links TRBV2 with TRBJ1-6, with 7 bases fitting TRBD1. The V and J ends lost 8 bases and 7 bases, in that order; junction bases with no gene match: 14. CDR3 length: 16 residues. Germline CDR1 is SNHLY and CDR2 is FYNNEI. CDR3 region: CASRIEPGTANSPLHF. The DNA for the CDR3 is TGTGCCAGCCGCATCGAACCGGGGACAGCGAATTCACCCCTCCACTTT.

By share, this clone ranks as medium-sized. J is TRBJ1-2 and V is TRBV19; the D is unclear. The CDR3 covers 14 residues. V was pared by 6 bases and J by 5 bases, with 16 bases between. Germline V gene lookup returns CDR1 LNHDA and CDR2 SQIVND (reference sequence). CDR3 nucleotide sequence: TGTGCCAGTAGCACAGAAACTAGACGGTATGGCTACACCTTC. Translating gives CASSTETRRYGYTF.

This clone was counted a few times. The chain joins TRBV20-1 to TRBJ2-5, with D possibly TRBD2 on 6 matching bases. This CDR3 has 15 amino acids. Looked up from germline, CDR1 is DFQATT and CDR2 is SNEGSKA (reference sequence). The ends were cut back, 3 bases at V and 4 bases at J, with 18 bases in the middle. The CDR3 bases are TGCAGTGCTAGTTATGGTAGCGGCCACCGAGAGACCCAGTACTTC. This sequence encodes CSASYGSGHRETQYF.